The 22 T cell receptor beta chains listed next were all sequenced from one sample in a study of T-cell memory formation after mild COVID-19. One entry per CDR3 protein, called by TCRdb with MiXCR from the 5' RACE reads. This repertoire shows over 350,000 distinct CDR3 sequences, approximately 24% found once; its top ten account for about 8.7%. Sequenced sample: PBMCs or a T cell subset sorted from them (not recorded which). The receptor source for this set is an adult woman who had mild COVID-19 (a few samples of this study predate the infection). Cell type and time point are not known.

This clonotype occurred a few times. The rearrangement uses TRBV7-9 and TRBJ2-3, with D perhaps being TRBD1 or TRBD2 (5 bases each). V was cut by 5 bases and J by 4 bases, with 13 bases left in between. CDR1 and CDR2 from the germline V gene are SEHNR and FQNEAQ (reference sequence). The CDR3 contains 14 residues. This chain's CDR3 is CASSRALGADTQYF. CDR3 in DNA: TGTGCCAGCAGCCGCGCGTTGGGGGCAGATACGCAGTATTTT.

This clonotype occurred many times. The chain links TRBV11-2 to TRBJ2-3; tentatively, D is TRBD1 or TRBD2 (5 bases each). The CDR3 consists of 16 residues. The germline CDR1 and CDR2 sequences are SGHAT and FQNNGV. Trimming left V 5 bases short and J 0 bases short, with 15 bases between. The CDR3, as DNA: TGTGCCAGCAGCCCGAGGGGCCGCGGAAGCACAGATACGCAGTATTTT. Translated: CASSPRGRGSTDTQYF.

J is TRBJ1-6 and V is TRBV7-8; D ambiguous. The V and J ends lost 4 bases and 8 bases respectively, with 9 bases between them. CDR3 length equals 13 residues. Germline CDR1 reads SGHVS; CDR2 reads FQNEAQ. The CDR3 is CASSSRVDSPLHF. CDR3 nucleotide sequence: TGTGCCAGCAGCTCTCGTGTAGATTCACCCCTCCACTTT.

This sequence joins TRBV10-3 and TRBJ2-3; D is ambiguous. V shed 5 bases and J shed 0 bases, with 6 bases lying between them. CDR1 is ENHRY and CDR2 is SYGVKD in the germline V gene. CDR3 size: 13 residues. The CDR3 region is CAISSFSTDTQYF. The CDR3 nucleotides are TGTGCCATCAGTTCTTTCAGCACAGATACGCAGTATTTT.

This clonotype was picked up a small number of times. V gene TRBV7-9 combines with J gene TRBJ2-2; D unclear. The V and J ends lost 2 bases and 7 bases respectively, with 5 bases between them. CDR1 and CDR2 (germline): SEHNR, FQNEAQ (reference sequence). CDR3 length equals 12 residues. CDR3 DNA: TGTGCCAGCAGCTTAATTATCGGGGAGCTGTTTTTT. Translated: CASSLIIGELFF.

The chain uses TRBV12-5 and TRBJ2-2, with 10 positions matching TRBD2. V gave up 5 bases and J gave up 4 bases; unmatched junction bases: 10. Germline V lookup: CDR1 LGHNT, CDR2 FRNRAP. This CDR3 comprises 17 residues. The CDR3 sequence: CASGPALAGETTGELFF. The CDR3, as DNA: TGTGCTAGTGGTCCAGCCCTAGCGGGAGAAACCACCGGGGAGCTGTTTTTT.

J is TRBJ2-5 and V is TRBV12-3 or TRBV12-4; 8 nucleotides match TRBD1. With 1 base clipped from V and 5 bases from J, the junction kept 6 bases outside the gene matches. The CDR3 runs to 15 residues. CDR3 coding DNA: TGTGCCAGCAGTTTAGGGACAGGGTACGGGGAGACCCAGTACTTC. Encoded protein: CASSLGTGYGETQYF.

The rearrangement uses TRBV20-1 and TRBJ2-4; 9 bases match TRBD1. The CDR3 loop spans 15 amino acids. Losses at the gene ends were 6 bases for V and 4 bases for J; bases not matched to a gene: 10. Germline loops: CDR1 DFQATT, CDR2 SNEGSKA (reference sequence). The CDR3 coding sequence is TGCAGTGCAACCTCAACAGGGGGCGCGAAAAACATTCAGTACTTC. Residues: CSATSTGGAKNIQYF.

This clonotype was seen a few times. The rearrangement uses TRBV5-1 and TRBJ1-2; no clear D gene. Trimming took off 1 base at V and 1 base at J, with 14 bases between the two ends. CDR1 and CDR2 from the germline V gene are SGHRS and YFSETQ. The CDR3 has 16 residues. Here the CDR3 reads CASSLTASEGNYGYTF. Here the CDR3 DNA reads TGCGCCAGCAGCTTGACAGCGTCGGAGGGTAACTATGGCTACACCTTC.

This clonotype came up a few times. The CDR3 is CASSRELQPQHF. Here the CDR3 DNA reads TGTGCCAGCAGCCGGGAATTGCAGCCCCAGCATTTT. The chain recombines TRBV21-1 with TRBJ1-5; the table calls TRBD1, which could not be checked here. TRBV21-1 is a pseudogene. The CDR3 has 12 residues.

This clonotype was counted between two and nine times. This chain links TRBV2 with TRBJ2-6; D is perhaps TRBD1 (6 bases). Germline CDR1 SNHLY, CDR2 FYNNEI. The CDR3 runs to 16 residues. Between the trimmed V and J ends, which lost 4 bases and 3 bases, there was a span of 13 bases. The CDR3: CASSGYRVGGANVLTF. DNA for the CDR3: TGTGCCAGCAGTGGTTACAGGGTTGGTGGGGCCAACGTCCTGACTTTC.

In this sample, this clonotype turned up a few times. The chain has TRBV4-1 and TRBJ1-5; 8 nucleotides agree with TRBD1. The junction had 3 bases not matched to a gene; V was cut back by 4 bases and J by 7 bases. CDR3 size: 13 residues. Germline V gene sequence: CDR1 MGHRA, CDR2 YSYEKL. This chain's CDR3 is CASSPGQGQPQHF. In DNA, the CDR3 is TGCGCCAGCAGCCCCGGACAGGGACAGCCCCAGCATTTT.

The chain carries TRBV20-1 and TRBJ2-7; TRBD1 might be the D (8 bases). Trimming took 1 base from V and 3 from J, leaving 22 bases between them. The CDR3 is made up of 17 amino acids. Germline values: CDR1 DFQATT, CDR2 SNEGSKA (reference sequence). This CDR3 is CSARVRGQAAGVYEQYF. In nucleotides, the CDR3 is TGCAGTGCTAGAGTGAGGGGACAGGCCGCGGGGGTCTACGAGCAGTACTTC.

The CDR3 loop is CAISEWDLTTYEQYF. The CDR3 nucleotides read TGTGCCATCAGTGAATGGGACCTTACTACCTACGAGCAGTACTTC. The chain couples TRBV10-3 to TRBJ2-7, with D perhaps TRBD1 or TRBD2 (5 bases each). Germline values: CDR1 ENHRY, CDR2 SYGVKD. CDR3 size: 15 residues. Trimming took 3 bases from V and 2 from J, leaving 14 bases between them.

The chain combines TRBV4-1 with TRBJ1-6; D is uncertain. CDR1 is MGHRA, CDR2 YSYEKL, per germline. The CDR3 sequence is 15 residues long. Trimming shortened V by 1 base and J by 5 bases, and 9 bases separated the two germline ends. The CDR3 nucleotides read TGCGCCAGCAGCCAAGCCGGGGTGGATAATTCACCCCTCCACTTT. Its protein product is CASSQAGVDNSPLHF.

DNA of the CDR3: TGTGCCAGCAGTTTATCCGGTCCGCGTCATGGCTACACCTTC. Translating it yields CASSLSGPRHGYTF. This chain uses TRBV27 with TRBJ1-2, with D uncertain. The germline gives CDR1 MNHEY, CDR2 SMNVEV (reference sequence). The V end was cut by 0 bases, the J end by 6 bases, with 11 bases between. CDR3 length equals 14 residues.

The sample holds one count of this clonotype. The V call is TRBV24-1, the J call TRBJ2-1; 7 bases are shared with TRBD2. CDR1 is KGHDR and CDR2 is SFDVKD in the germline V gene. There are 15 residues in the CDR3. V shed 4 bases and J 9 bases; nucleotides not matched to a gene: 11. CDR3 sequence (DNA): TGTGCCACCAGTGAGACCGGGACTATGGGTGGTGAGCAGTTCTTC. This sequence encodes CATSETGTMGGEQFF.

This chain connects TRBV24-1 to TRBJ2-1; the match to TRBD2 covers 9 bases. CDR1 is KGHDR and CDR2 is SFDVKD in the germline V gene. The junction had 6 bases not matched to a gene; V was cut back by 5 bases and J by 8 bases. This CDR3 spans 14 amino acids. The CDR3 reads CATSVGGRVHEQFF. DNA of the CDR3: TGTGCCACCAGTGTGGGCGGGAGGGTTCATGAGCAGTTCTTC.

This sequence joins TRBV7-6 and TRBJ2-1, with D perhaps TRBD1 (6 bases). Trimming left V 4 bases short and J 2 bases short, with 12 bases between. CDR1 SGHVS and CDR2 FNYEAQ come from the germline V gene. The CDR3 sequence is 15 residues long. The CDR3 region is CASSYRAKAYNEQFF. The CDR3 DNA follows: TGTGCCAGCAGCTACAGGGCCAAAGCCTACAATGAGCAGTTCTTC.

This clonotype was seen only a few times. The chain has TRBV6-5 and TRBJ2-3; 11 positions match TRBD2. After removal of 2 bases from V and 1 base from J, the junction contained 5 bases not matched to a gene. The CDR3 is 17 residues long. The germline gives CDR1 MNHEY, CDR2 SVGAGI. In DNA, the CDR3 is TGTGCCAGCAGTTACACTAGCGGGAGTTCGGGCACAGATACGCAGTATTTT. It codes for CASSYTSGSSGTDTQYF.

There are a few counts of this clonotype. The chain combines TRBV12-3 or TRBV12-4 with TRBJ2-7; D may be TRBD2 (7 bases). CDR3 size: 15 residues. Trimming pared 4 bases from V and 5 bases from J, leaving 18 bases between. The CDR3 DNA follows: TGTGCCAGCAGTTCGGCCCGTAGGGAGGGGGACGAGCAGTACTTC. Protein sequence: CASSSARREGDEQYF.

The chain is built from TRBV29-1 and TRBJ2-7; D gene uncertain. Germline CDR1 SQVTM, CDR2 ANQGSEA. The CDR3 is 11 residues long. Trimming took 5 bases from V and 0 from J, leaving 5 bases between them. Here the CDR3 reads CSVSSSYEQYF. For the CDR3, the DNA is TGCAGCGTTAGCAGCTCCTACGAGCAGTACTTC.